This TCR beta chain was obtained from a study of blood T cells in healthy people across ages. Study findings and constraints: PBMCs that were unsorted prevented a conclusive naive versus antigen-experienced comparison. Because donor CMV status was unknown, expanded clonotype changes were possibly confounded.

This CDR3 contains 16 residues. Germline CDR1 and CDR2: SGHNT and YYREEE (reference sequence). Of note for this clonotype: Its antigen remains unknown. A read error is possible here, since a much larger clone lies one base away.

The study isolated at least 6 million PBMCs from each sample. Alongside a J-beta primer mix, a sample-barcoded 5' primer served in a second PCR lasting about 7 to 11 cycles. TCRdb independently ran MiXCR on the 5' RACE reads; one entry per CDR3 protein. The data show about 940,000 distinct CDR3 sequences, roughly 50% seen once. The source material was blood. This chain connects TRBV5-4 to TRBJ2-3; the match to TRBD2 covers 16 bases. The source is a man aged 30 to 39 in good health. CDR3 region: CASSLGLAGGTGTQYF. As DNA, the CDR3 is TGTGCCAGCAGCCTGGGACTAGCGGGGGGGACAGGTACGCAGTATTTT.